This T cell receptor beta chain derives from a study of blood T cell repertoires in COVID-19. Overall study: T cells, B-cell-depleted T cells, or PBMCs provided the cDNA or gDNA that served as material.

Seattle researchers signed up patients amid active infection and tracked them longitudinally. The method was immunoSEQ multiplex PCR; TCRdb's version includes in-frame clones alone and lacks a portion of them. The sample contains 400,000 to 450,000 clones, about 91% of which appear only once. The germline V gene has CDR1 LNHDA and CDR2 SQIVND (reference sequence). With 10 bases clipped from V and 0 bases from J, the junction kept 4 bases outside the gene matches. The CDR3 length is 14 residues. The sequence was collected from a woman aged 45-60 years with COVID-19, enrolled during active disease. Source material: peripheral blood. This chain links TRBV19 with TRBJ1-5, with 9 bases lining up with TRBD1. The CDR3 spells CATGTGYSNQPQHF. The CDR3 nucleotides read TGTGCCACCGGGACAGGGTATAGCAATCAGCCCCAGCATTTT.